The clone carrying this TCR delta chain was seen at least ten times. Being one base from a much bigger clone, this may be a read error. Other DNA sequences in the same sample also yield this CDR3. The data were taken from a study of γδ T cells in repeated Plasmodium falciparum infection. At the level of the study: Malian samples came from no-transmission periods or across acute febrile malaria episodes.

TCRdb redid the clone calls on the multiplex PCR reads with CATT. The sample holds under 65,000 delta-chain clones, around 1.7% seen once. Bulk repertoires came from Vgamma9/Vdelta2+ or Vdelta2-negative gammadelta T cells flow-sorted from PBMC. CDR3 length: 14 amino acids. V was pared by 1 base and J by 4 bases, with 16 bases between. Germline loops: CDR1 TVYSNPD, CDR2 GDNSRS (reference sequence). Input material: gamma-delta T cells from blood. The chain uses TRDV3 and TRDJ1, with D hard to call. The clonotype was recovered from a pool of human donors (malaria-infected and uninfected, not separated). The CDR3, as DNA: TGTGCCTTTAACGTATTGGGCCTAAACGATAAACTCATCTTT. Protein sequence: CAFNVLGLNDKLIF.